These 6 T cell receptor beta chains share one sample of origin, sequenced in a study of shared clonotypes between healthy human individuals. Repertoires were generated with immunoSEQ multiplex PCR, while TCRdb's copy carries only in-frame clones and drops some. The data show 2 million to 2.5 million clones, approximately 94% seen once. Source material: naive CD4+ T cells sorted from blood. As to subset: CD45RA+ positively selected. These receptor sequences come from a man aged 18 to 30 in good health.

This sequence joins TRBV30 and TRBJ2-5, with 9 bases that match TRBD2. The length of the CDR3 is 12 residues. Per germline, CDR1 GTSNPN and CDR2 SVGIG (reference sequence). With 8 bases clipped from V and 7 bases from J, the junction kept 8 bases outside the gene matches. This CDR3 is CATAGGGVTQYF. The CDR3 DNA sequence: TGTGCCACGGCGGGAGGGGGGGTGACCCAGTACTTC.

The chain uses TRBV6-5 and TRBJ2-2, with 11 bases identical to TRBD2. The CDR3 spans 16 residues. The V gene end was trimmed by 0 bases and the J gene end by 7 bases; junction bases not matched to a gene: 4. CDR1 MNHEY and CDR2 SVGAGI come from the germline V gene. The CDR3 loop reads CASSYSGLADLGELFF. CDR3 in DNA: TGTGCCAGCAGTTACTCGGGACTAGCGGATCTCGGGGAGCTGTTTTTT.

This clone was found once. V and J are TRBV18 and TRBJ2-3, with a possible D match to TRBD2 (6 bases). Trimming took 6 bases from V and 4 from J, leaving 17 bases between them. CDR1 is KGHSH and CDR2 is LQKENI in the germline V gene. This CDR3 has 15 residues. The CDR3 coding sequence is TGTGCCAGCTCGCCGACTAGAACTCTCGCAGATACGCAGTATTTT. Translating it yields CASSPTRTLADTQYF.

This chain links TRBV6-6 with TRBJ2-7, with D possibly TRBD1 on 6 matching bases. The CDR3 has 13 amino acids. V lost 4 bases and J 6 bases, leaving 13 bases between the germline ends. Germline assignment: CDR1 MNHNY and CDR2 SVGAGI (reference sequence). CDR3 in amino acids: CASSSLTGSEQYF. The CDR3 coding sequence is TGTGCCAGCAGTTCCTTGACAGGTTCCGAGCAGTACTTC.

The V call is TRBV2, the J call TRBJ1-2, with 9 bases aligning to TRBD1. After removal of 6 bases from V and 3 bases from J, the junction contained 5 bases not matched to a gene. In germline, CDR1 is SNHLY, CDR2 FYNNEI. The CDR3 has 14 amino acids. The CDR3 region is CASRGDRVDYGYTF. CDR3 bases: TGTGCCAGCAGAGGGGACAGGGTTGACTATGGCTACACCTTC.

V gene TRBV6-6 combines with J gene TRBJ2-3; tentatively, D is TRBD1 (6 bases). The CDR3 is made up of 15 amino acids. With 6 bases removed from V and 1 base from J, the gap between germline ends came to 14 bases. Germline V lookup: CDR1 MNHNY, CDR2 SVGAGI (reference sequence). The CDR3 DNA reads as TGTGCCAGCAGACATAGGGGGTCGGGCACAGATACGCAGTATTTT. Protein sequence: CASRHRGSGTDTQYF.